The 11 T cell receptor beta chains below were found in one sample sequenced in a study of molecular identifiers for immune sequencing clone quantification. TCRdb re-called the PCR reads with MiXCR, one entry per CDR3 protein. This repertoire shows around 2,500 distinct CDR3 sequences, 15% to 20% found once; its top ten account for roughly 8.2%. Source material: naive CD8+ T cells from blood, with Jurkat cell RNA spiked in. Documented subset: FACS-sorted CD8+CD4-CCR7+CD45RA+ naive T cells. The receptors were gathered from a human donor in good health. Some libraries in this study had Jurkat cell RNA spiked in.

Judged by abundance, this clonotype is medium-sized (0.01 to 0.1%). The chain couples TRBV3-1 to TRBJ2-7; the D call may be TRBD1 or TRBD2 (6 bases each). The V end was cut by 1 base, the J end by 5 bases, with 15 bases between. The CDR3 length is 15 residues. Germline CDR1 LGHDT, CDR2 YNNKEL (reference sequence). The CDR3 reads CASSQGWGAGDEQYF. The CDR3 DNA reads as TGTGCCAGCAGCCAAGGTTGGGGGGCTGGTGACGAGCAGTACTTC.

This clonotype ranks as medium-sized. The rearrangement joins TRBV20-1 to TRBJ2-1; possible D gene TRBD1, 6 bases. The V gene's germline CDR1 is DFQATT and CDR2 SNEGSKA (reference sequence). The CDR3 is 14 amino acids. The germline V and J ends were trimmed by 3 bases and 0 bases, with 9 bases remaining between them. The CDR3, as DNA: TGCAGTGCTAGGGGACAAAACTCCTACAATGAGCAGTTCTTC. This gives the protein CSARGQNSYNEQFF.

By sample share, this clonotype is medium-sized. This sequence joins TRBV5-1 and TRBJ2-7; D is perhaps TRBD1 (5 bases). The V end was cut by 1 base, the J end by 4 bases, with 9 bases between. The CDR3 consists of 13 residues. Germline loops: CDR1 SGHRS, CDR2 YFSETQ. CDR3 bases: TGCGCCAGCAGCTTGACCGACAGTTACGAGCAGTACTTC. Translated: CASSLTDSYEQYF.

This clonotype is judged medium-sized. V and J are TRBV3-1 and TRBJ2-4; D is perhaps TRBD2 (5 bases). Germline-derived CDR1 and CDR2 are LGHDT and YNNKEL (reference sequence). CDR3 length: 14 residues. Trimming took off 1 base at V and 6 bases at J, with 10 bases between the two ends. The DNA of the CDR3 is TGTGCCAGCAGCCAAGTCGCACTAGGAAACATTCAGTACTTC. This gives the protein CASSQVALGNIQYF.

The DNA of the CDR3 is TGTGCCAGCAGCTCCACCGATCCTGGCGGGGCCACAGATACGCAGTATTTT. It is translated as CASSSTDPGGATDTQYF. The chain couples TRBV7-2 to TRBJ2-3, with D possibly being TRBD2 (6 bases). The V end lost 4 bases, the J end lost 2 bases, and 19 bases lay between the germline ends. The CDR3 consists of 17 residues. Germline loops: CDR1 SGHTA, CDR2 FQGNSA.

Within the sample, this clonotype is medium-sized. J is TRBJ2-1 and V is TRBV7-9; D tentatively reads TRBD1 or TRBD2 (6 bases each). V shed 1 base and J shed 6 bases, with 16 bases lying between them. This CDR3 contains 16 residues. Per germline, CDR1 SEHNR and CDR2 FQNEAQ (reference sequence). CDR3 region: CASSLGLAEGGNEQFF. In DNA form, the CDR3 reads TGTGCCAGCAGCTTAGGGTTAGCGGAAGGGGGCAATGAGCAGTTCTTC.

This clonotype is termed medium-sized (0.01 to 0.1%). The chain combines TRBV4-1 with TRBJ2-1, with 8 bases lining up with TRBD2. V shed 1 base, J shed 8 bases, and the junction held 10 bases outside the gene matches. Germline lookup yields CDR1 MGHRA and CDR2 YSYEKL. CDR3 length: 16 residues. CDR3 nucleotides: TGCGCCAGCAGCCAAGTTAGCGGGGTGACTCGCGATGAGCAGTTCTTC. As protein: CASSQVSGVTRDEQFF.

Judged by abundance, this clonotype is medium-sized. The chain employs TRBV11-2 and TRBJ1-2; D is unresolved. The V end lost 1 base, the J end lost 0 bases, and 3 bases lay between the germline ends. Germline lookup yields CDR1 SGHAT and CDR2 FQNNGV. CDR3 size: 13 residues. CDR3: CASSLGANYGYTF. CDR3 nucleotides: TGTGCCAGCAGCTTAGGGGCTAACTATGGCTACACCTTC.

This clonotype counts as medium-sized. The chain couples TRBV14 to TRBJ2-7; the D is unclear. Trimming took off 3 bases at V and 3 bases at J, with 9 bases between the two ends. Germline loops: CDR1 SGHDN, CDR2 FVKESK. This CDR3 contains 13 residues. This CDR3 reads CASSHGVYYEQYF. The CDR3 nucleotides read TGTGCCAGCAGCCATGGTGTCTACTACGAGCAGTACTTC.

By sample share, this clonotype is medium-sized. The DNA for the CDR3 is TGTGCCAGCAGCCAAGACGAGTCGGAGCTCCTAGAGCAGTTCTTC. Translation gives CASSQDESELLEQFF. This chain joins TRBV4-2 and TRBJ2-1, with no clear D. The germline V and J ends were trimmed by 0 bases and 10 bases, with 16 bases remaining between them. The CDR3 has 15 amino acids. Germline CDR1 reads LGHNA; CDR2 reads YNFKEQ.

This clonotype is judged medium-sized. This rearrangement joins TRBV29-1 to TRBJ2-7, with 8 bases fitting TRBD1. The V segment lost 5 bases and the J segment 3 bases; nucleotides outside the gene matches: 6. Germline V CDR1 and CDR2: SQVTM, ANQGSEA. The CDR3 length is 13 residues. The CDR3 region is CSVSYRGNYEQYF. The CDR3 DNA sequence: TGCAGCGTTTCTTACAGGGGGAACTACGAGCAGTACTTC.